These T cell receptor beta chains were read from a single sample in a study of blood T cell repertoires in COVID-19. Measured with immunoSEQ multiplex PCR; TCRdb has only the in-frame clones, and not every one. Counted here are around 300,000 clones, approximately 86% occurring once; the ten biggest clones make up approximately 14%. The sample consisted of peripheral blood. The receptors come from a woman aged 70-85 years with COVID-19, enrolled during active disease. CDR3s include the opening cysteine and the closing phenylalanine or tryptophan. A D gene is named only where the DNA matches it firmly. A clone size is listed for some rows: how often the clone was seen (once, few, many), or a class if it is expanded.

J: TRBJ2-2
size: NA
D: TRBD2
V: TRBV2
DNA: TGTGCCAGCAGTTCCCTAGCGGGAGTAACCGGGGAGCTGTTTTTT
CDR3: CASSSLAGVTGELFF

J: TRBJ2-5
size: NA
D: NA
V: TRBV15
DNA: TGTGCCACCAGCAGAGATCAGGGGGGAGAGACCCAGTACTTC
CDR3: CATSRDQGGETQYF

J: TRBJ2-4
size: NA
D: TRBD1
V: TRBV19
DNA: TGTGCCAGTAGTATAGAATGGACAGGGCAGAAGCTAGCCAAAAACATTCAGTACTTC
CDR3: CASSIEWTGQKLAKNIQYF

J: TRBJ2-3
size: NA
D: TRBD1
V: TRBV5-1
DNA: TGCGCCAGCAGCTGGACAGGGGGCGCAGATACGCAGTATTTT
CDR3: CASSWTGGADTQYF

J: TRBJ1-6
size: NA
D: NA
V: TRBV4-1
DNA: TGCGCCAGCAGCCGAGCCGGGATTTGGACCGAAAGCTCCTATAATTCACCCCTCCACTTT
CDR3: CASSRAGIWTESSYNSPLHF

J: TRBJ2-3
size: once
D: NA
V: TRBV7-3
DNA: TGTGCCAGCAGCGTATATAACACAGATACGCAGTATTTT
CDR3: CASSVYNTDTQYF

J: TRBJ1-2
size: NA
D: TRBD1
V: TRBV14
DNA: TGTGCCAGCAGCCCCCTCGGACAGGGGGAATCCTATGGCTACACCTTC
CDR3: CASSPLGQGESYGYTF

J: TRBJ2-7
size: NA
D: TRBD1
V: TRBV7-9
DNA: TGTGCCAGCAGCTCCCGGGACAGGGGGCCGGGTGAGCAGTACTTC
CDR3: CASSSRDRGPGEQYF

J: TRBJ1-4
size: NA
D: TRBD1
V: TRBV10-3
DNA: TGTGCCATCAGTGCGACAGGGGCCCACACCGAAAAACTGTTTTTT
CDR3: CAISATGAHTEKLFF

J: TRBJ2-7
size: NA
D: TRBD1
V: TRBV10-2
DNA: TGCGCCACCCAGTTCCCGGGACAGGGTTACGAGCAGTACTTC
CDR3: CATQFPGQGYEQYF

J: TRBJ2-7
size: NA
D: TRBD1
V: TRBV7-2
DNA: TGTGCCAGCAGCACCCGACAGGGAAACTACGAGCAGTACTTC
CDR3: CASSTRQGNYEQYF

J: TRBJ2-5
size: NA
D: NA
V: TRBV6-2/TRBV6-3
DNA: TGTGCCAGCACCTACTCGATTATTCCGGCGGATATCAACCAAGAGACCCAGTACTTC
CDR3: CASTYSIIPADINQETQYF

J: TRBJ2-5
size: NA
D: TRBD2
V: TRBV24-1
DNA: TGTGCCACCAGTGATTTGGGAGCGGGGGACCAAGAGACCCAGTACTTC
CDR3: CATSDLGAGDQETQYF

J: TRBJ2-7
size: NA
D: TRBD1
V: TRBV27
DNA: TGTGCCAGCAGTTTGGGGGGACAGGGGGCCTACGAGCAGTACTTC
CDR3: CASSLGGQGAYEQYF

J: TRBJ2-1
size: once
D: NA
V: TRBV10-1
DNA: TGCGCCAGCAGCTCCGGACAGTACAATGAGCAGTTCTTC
CDR3: CASSSGQYNEQFF

J: TRBJ1-6
size: once
D: TRBD1
V: TRBV7-3
DNA: TGTGCCAGCAGCTTGGACAGGGGAAATTCACCCCTCCACTTT
CDR3: CASSLDRGNSPLHF

J: TRBJ2-3
size: NA
D: TRBD1
V: TRBV5-4
DNA: TGTGCCACTTCGACAGGGGGCCGTGGGGCAGATACGCAGTATTTT
CDR3: CATSTGGRGADTQYF

J: TRBJ1-1
size: NA
D: TRBD1
V: TRBV28
DNA: TGTGCCAGCAGTCCATGGGGACAGGGGACCCTGAACACTGAAGCTTTCTTT
CDR3: CASSPWGQGTLNTEAFF

J: TRBJ1-3
size: few
D: TRBD1
V: TRBV5-1
DNA: TGCGCCAGCAGCTTGTACTCGACAGGGGGCTCTGGAAACACCATATATTTT
CDR3: CASSLYSTGGSGNTIYF

J: TRBJ2-5
size: NA
D: NA
V: TRBV4-1
DNA: TGCGCCAGCAGCCGAATACAGGGACAAGAGACCCAGTACTTC
CDR3: CASSRIQGQETQYF

J: TRBJ1-4
size: NA
D: NA
V: TRBV27
DNA: TGTGCCAGCAGTTTACAACCGGGCTTAGGAGGAGAAAAACTGTTTTTT
CDR3: CASSLQPGLGGEKLFF

J: TRBJ1-2
size: few
D: NA
V: TRBV5-4
DNA: TGTGCCAGCAGCTTGAACGAAGCTGGCTACACCTTC
CDR3: CASSLNEAGYTF